This TCR beta chain stems from a study of OX40 agonist ivuxolimab in advanced cancers. The CDR3 totals 16 residues. The ends were cut back, 1 base at V and 5 bases at J, with 15 bases in the middle. CDR1 is SNHLY, CDR2 FYNNEI, per germline. Measured with immunoSEQ multiplex PCR; TCRdb has only the in-frame clones, and not every one. The sample yields about 60,000 clones, 90% to 95% seen once. The sequence derives from an adult with an advanced solid tumor such as melanoma, head and neck, liver or kidney cancer. The sequences come from CD4+ or CD8+ T cells sorted from blood, collected in a trial of the OX40 agonist ivuxolimab. The J gene is TRBJ2-1, the V gene TRBV2; maybe TRBD1 (5 bases). The CDR3 loop reads CASSEGGAMGNNEQFF. The CDR3 DNA sequence: TGTGCCAGCAGTGAAGGTGGGGCAATGGGAAACAATGAGCAGTTCTTC.